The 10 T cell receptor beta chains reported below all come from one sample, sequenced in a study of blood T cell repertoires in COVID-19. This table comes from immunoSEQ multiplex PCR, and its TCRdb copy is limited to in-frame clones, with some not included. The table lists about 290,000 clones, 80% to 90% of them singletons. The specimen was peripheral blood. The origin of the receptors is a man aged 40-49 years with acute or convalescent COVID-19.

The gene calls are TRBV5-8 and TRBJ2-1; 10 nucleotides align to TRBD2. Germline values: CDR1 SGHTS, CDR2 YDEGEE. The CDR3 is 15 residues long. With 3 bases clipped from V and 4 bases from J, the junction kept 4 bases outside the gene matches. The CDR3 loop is CASSSGLALYNEQFF. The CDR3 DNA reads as TGTGCCAGCAGCTCGGGACTAGCGTTATACAATGAGCAGTTCTTC. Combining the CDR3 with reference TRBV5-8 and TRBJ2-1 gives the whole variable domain EAGVTQSPTHLIKTRGQQATLRCSPISGHTSVYWYQQALGLGLQFLLWYDEGEERNRGNFPPRFSGRQFPNYSSELNVNALELEDSALYLCASSSGLALYNEQFFGPGTRLTVL.

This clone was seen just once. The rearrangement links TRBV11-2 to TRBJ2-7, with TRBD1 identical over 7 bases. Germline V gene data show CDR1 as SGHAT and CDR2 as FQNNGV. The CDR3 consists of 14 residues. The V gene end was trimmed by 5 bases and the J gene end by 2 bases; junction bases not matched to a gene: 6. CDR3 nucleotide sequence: TGTGCCAGCAGCCTAGGGACAGTCCCCTACGAGCAGTACTTC. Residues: CASSLGTVPYEQYF.

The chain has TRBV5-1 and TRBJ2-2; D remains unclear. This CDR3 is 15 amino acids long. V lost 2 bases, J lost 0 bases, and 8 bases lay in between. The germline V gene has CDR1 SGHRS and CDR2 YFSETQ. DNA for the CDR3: TGCGCCAGCAGCTTAGGAGTATCGAACACCGGGGAGCTGTTTTTT. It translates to CASSLGVSNTGELFF.

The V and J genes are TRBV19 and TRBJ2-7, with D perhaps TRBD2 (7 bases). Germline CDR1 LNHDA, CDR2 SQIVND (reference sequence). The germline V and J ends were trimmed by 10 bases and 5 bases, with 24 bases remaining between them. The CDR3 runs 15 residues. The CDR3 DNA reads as TGTGCCACCAGACCAGTAGTAACAGGGAGGGACGAGCAGTACTTC. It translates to CATRPVVTGRDEQYF.

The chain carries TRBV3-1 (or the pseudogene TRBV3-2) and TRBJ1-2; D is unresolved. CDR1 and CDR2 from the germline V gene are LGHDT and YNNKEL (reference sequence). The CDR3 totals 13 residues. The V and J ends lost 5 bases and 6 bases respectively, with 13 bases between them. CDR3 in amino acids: CASSFYPGDGYTF. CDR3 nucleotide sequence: TGTGCCAGCAGCTTTTACCCGGGAGATGGCTACACCTTC.

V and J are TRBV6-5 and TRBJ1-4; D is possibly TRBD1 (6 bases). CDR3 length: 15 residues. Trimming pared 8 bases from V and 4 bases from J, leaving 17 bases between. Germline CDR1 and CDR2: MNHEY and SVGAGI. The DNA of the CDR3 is TGTGCCAGCCACCCTCCGACAGGAATTAATGAAAAACTGTTTTTT. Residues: CASHPPTGINEKLFF.

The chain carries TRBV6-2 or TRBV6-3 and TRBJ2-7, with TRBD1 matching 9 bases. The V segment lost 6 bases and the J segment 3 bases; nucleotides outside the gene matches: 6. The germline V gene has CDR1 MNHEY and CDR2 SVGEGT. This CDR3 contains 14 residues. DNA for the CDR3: TGTGCCAGCAGCTCCGGGACAGGGAACTACGAGCAGTACTTC. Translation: CASSSGTGNYEQYF.

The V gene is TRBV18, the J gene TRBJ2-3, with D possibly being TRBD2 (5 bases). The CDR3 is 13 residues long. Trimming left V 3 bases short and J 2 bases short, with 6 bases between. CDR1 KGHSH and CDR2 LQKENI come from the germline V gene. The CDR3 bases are TGTGCCAGCTCACCCGACTACACAGATACGCAGTATTTT. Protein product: CASSPDYTDTQYF.

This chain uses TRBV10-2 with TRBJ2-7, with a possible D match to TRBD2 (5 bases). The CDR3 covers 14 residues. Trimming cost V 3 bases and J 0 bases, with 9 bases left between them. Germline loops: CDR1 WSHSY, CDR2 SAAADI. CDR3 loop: CASSEGLDSYEQYF. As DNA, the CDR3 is TGCGCCAGCAGTGAAGGACTGGACTCCTACGAGCAGTACTTC.

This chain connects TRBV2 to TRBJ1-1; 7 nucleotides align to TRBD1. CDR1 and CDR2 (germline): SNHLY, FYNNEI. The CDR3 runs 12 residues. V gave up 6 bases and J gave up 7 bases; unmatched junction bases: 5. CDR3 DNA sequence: TGTGCCAGCAGGGGTCAGGGGGTTGAAGCTTTCTTT. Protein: CASRGQGVEAFF.